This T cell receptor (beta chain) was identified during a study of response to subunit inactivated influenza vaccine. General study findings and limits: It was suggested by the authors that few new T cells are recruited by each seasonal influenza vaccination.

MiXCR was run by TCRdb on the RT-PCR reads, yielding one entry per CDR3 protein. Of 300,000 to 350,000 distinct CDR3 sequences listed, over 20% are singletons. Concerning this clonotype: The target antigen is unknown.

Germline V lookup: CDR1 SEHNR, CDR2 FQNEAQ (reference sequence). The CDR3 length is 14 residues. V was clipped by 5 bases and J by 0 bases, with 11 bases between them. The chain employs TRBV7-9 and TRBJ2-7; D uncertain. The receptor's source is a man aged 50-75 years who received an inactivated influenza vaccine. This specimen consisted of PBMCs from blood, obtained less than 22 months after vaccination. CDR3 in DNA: TGTGCCAGCAGCAGCCATTGGAGCTCCTACGAGCAGTACTTC. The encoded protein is CASSSHWSSYEQYF.